The 5 T cell receptor beta chains in this list originate from one sample, sequenced in a study of T cell responses to AZD1222 COVID-19 vaccine. Only in-frame clones appear in the TCRdb table, and some are missing; sequencing was by immunoSEQ multiplex PCR. The sample records approximately 150,000 clones, nearly 90% being singletons. Specimen: peripheral blood, collected 28 days after the second dose of the MenACWY control vaccine. All receptors come from an adult who received the MenACWY meningococcal vaccine as a control.

The chain is built from TRBV4-1 and TRBJ1-6; D is undetermined. This CDR3 is 13 amino acids long. Trimming shortened V by 5 bases and J by 7 bases, and 9 bases separated the two germline ends. The germline V gene encodes CDR1 MGHRA and CDR2 YSYEKL. The CDR3 coding sequence is TGCGCCAGCAGCTTTGGATCAAATTCACCCCTCCACTTT. Translation: CASSFGSNSPLHF.

This chain joins TRBV6-6 and TRBJ2-5, with D tentatively TRBD1 or TRBD2 (5 bases each). Germline V gene sequence: CDR1 MNHNY, CDR2 SVGAGI (reference sequence). The length of the CDR3 is 13 residues. V shed 5 bases and J shed 4 bases, with 11 bases lying between them. The CDR3 protein is CASSDIGGETQYF. For the CDR3, the DNA is TGTGCCAGCAGTGACATTGGGGGAGAGACCCAGTACTTC.

About this clone itself: Mismatch with germline at one junction end may stem from a read error. The chain recombines TRBV7-8 with TRBJ1-1; D not resolved. Germline lookup yields CDR1 SGHVS and CDR2 FQNEAQ. This CDR3 spans 14 amino acids. The CDR3 coding sequence is TGTGCCAGCACCTTAAGCAGAATGAACACTGAAGCTTTCTTT. Residues: CASTLSRMNTEAFF.

V usage is TRBV7-2 and J usage is TRBJ2-3; TRBD1 is a possible D gene (5 bases). Germline V gives CDR1 SGHTA, CDR2 FQGNSA. Trimming removed 4 bases at V and 0 bases at J, with 11 bases between. This CDR3 spans 15 amino acids. The CDR3 spells CASSSYQGSTDTQYF. The CDR3 coding sequence is TGTGCCAGCAGCTCCTATCAGGGAAGCACAGATACGCAGTATTTT.

This clone came up a few times. The J gene is TRBJ2-1, the V gene TRBV6-2 or TRBV6-3, with TRBD2 identical over 13 bases. V shed 0 bases, J shed 6 bases, and the junction held 14 bases outside the gene matches. CDR1 and CDR2 (germline): MNHEY, SVGEGT. The CDR3 extends over 20 amino acids. CDR3 nucleotides: TGTGCCAGCAGTTACTCTCCGGGACTAGCGGGATCCGGATGGGGCAATGAGCAGTTCTTC. As protein: CASSYSPGLAGSGWGNEQFF.